A selection of T cell receptor beta chains follows, all from one sample in a study of lymphopenia after photon versus proton radiotherapy. TCRdb's table, derived via immunoSEQ multiplex PCR, lists solely in-frame clones and lacks some. The table records approximately 6,800 clones, under 90% of them present only once. The starting material was peripheral blood, obtained from a patient treated with photon-based radiotherapy. The receptors were sampled from a man aged 55-75 years with cholangiocarcinoma. The CDR3 runs from the conserved cysteine through the conserved F or W. Each record gives: V gene, J gene, D gene, clone size, CDR3 DNA, CDR3 protein. D genes are given only for firm matches. A row's size may be missing; if present it is once, few, many or a size class.

TRBV19	TRBJ2-7	NA	large	TGTGCCCGTAGTCTTTCTAGGGGAGACTCGGAGCAGTACTTC	CARSLSRGDSEQYF
TRBV20-1	TRBJ2-3	NA	NA	TGCAGTGCCGACTACCGTACGCAGTATTTT	CSADYRTQYF
TRBV7-2	TRBJ1-3	NA	NA	TGTGCCAGCAGCTTAGTTCCACCCCGCTCTGGAAACACCATATATTTT	CASSLVPPRSGNTIYF
TRBV28	TRBJ1-1	NA	once	TGTGCCAGTCTTCTTGCGGGGCCTGAAGCTTTCTTT	CASLLAGPEAFF
TRBV19	TRBJ1-2	NA	NA	TGTGCCAGTCGAGGGGGAATTGGAGTTAACTATGGCTACACCTTC	CASRGGIGVNYGYTF
TRBV7-8	TRBJ2-1	TRBD1	NA	TGTGCCAGCAGCTTGAGGTGGGACAGAGCCAATGAGCAGTTCTTC	CASSLRWDRANEQFF
TRBV7-2	TRBJ2-3	TRBD1	NA	TGTGCCAGCAGCTTAGAACAGGGGATAGATACGCAGTATTTT	CASSLEQGIDTQYF
TRBV28	TRBJ1-3	NA	few	TGTGCCAGCACTATGAATTCCGGAAACACCATATATTTT	CASTMNSGNTIYF
TRBV28	TRBJ1-3	NA	NA	TGTGCCAGCGGAGAGCAGGGGTCTGGAAACACCATATATTTT	CASGEQGSGNTIYF
TRBV29-1	TRBJ2-2	NA	NA	TGCAGCGTTGATAGTGAGGCCGGGGAGCTGTTTTTT	CSVDSEAGELFF
TRBV4-1	TRBJ2-5	NA	NA	TGCGCCAGCAGCCTTTTCAATCAGAGTCAAAGTGAGGCCCAGTACTTC	CASSLFNQSQSEAQYF
TRBV6-1	TRBJ2-3	TRBD2	NA	TGTGCCAGCAGTGAACTAGCGGGAGTGCCAGATACGCAGTATTTT	CASSELAGVPDTQYF
TRBV5-1	TRBJ2-7	NA	NA	TGCGCCAGCAGCTTGGGACAGGACTACGAGCAGTACTTC	CASSLGQDYEQYF
TRBV10-3	TRBJ2-3	NA	NA	TGTGCCATCAGTAGCGACAAGGATCAGCAGTATTTT	CAISSDKDQQYF
TRBV5-1	TRBJ2-1	TRBD1	NA	TGCGCCAGCAGCTGGGTGGACAGGGGGCTATACAATGAGCAGTTCTTC	CASSWVDRGLYNEQFF
TRBV2	TRBJ1-4	NA	NA	TGTGCCAGCCGCAATTCTCACGAGGGGGTGTTTTTT	CASRNSHEGVFF
TRBV14	TRBJ1-1	NA	NA	TGTGCCAGCAGCCAAGCAATAGGGTTGGCTGAAGCTTTCTTT	CASSQAIGLAEAFF
TRBV5-4	TRBJ2-3	NA	NA	TGTGCCAGCAGGCGGCCGGGAGATACGCAGTATTTT	CASRRPGDTQYF
TRBV9	TRBJ1-1	TRBD1	NA	TGTGCCAGCAGCGTGGAGGACAGGGTGGACACTGAAGCTTTCTTT	CASSVEDRVDTEAFF
TRBV7-2	TRBJ2-7	NA	NA	TGTGCCAGCAGCTTAGCGGGCCACTCCTACGAGCAGTACTTC	CASSLAGHSYEQYF
TRBV28	TRBJ2-7	TRBD1	NA	TGTGCCAGCAGGACTCGTTTGGGGACAGGGCTCGACGAGCAGTACTTC	CASRTRLGTGLDEQYF
TRBV11-3	TRBJ1-2	NA	NA	TGTGCCAGCAGCTTAGGAAACTCGGTCTATGGCTACACCTTC	CASSLGNSVYGYTF
TRBV5-6	TRBJ2-2	NA	NA	TGTGCCAGCAGCTCAACACAGGATTGGAGCGGGGAGCTGTTTTTT	CASSSTQDWSGELFF
TRBV7-9	TRBJ2-1	NA	NA	TGTGCCAGCACCAAGTCAGGAATATACAATGAGCAGTTCTTC	CASTKSGIYNEQFF
TRBV5-1	TRBJ1-2	TRBD1	few	TGCGCCAGCAGCCCCCCTGGGGGACAGGGCCTATTCGATGGCTACACCTTC	CASSPPGGQGLFDGYTF
TRBV7-2	TRBJ2-7	NA	NA	TGTGCCAGCAGCAACCTCTACGAGCAGTACTTC	CASSNLYEQYF
TRBV19	TRBJ2-6	NA	NA	TGTGCCACCCCAACAACCAACAGCTCTGGGGCCAACGTCCTGACTTTC	CATPTTNSSGANVLTF
TRBV9	TRBJ2-1	NA	once	TGTGCCAGCAGCCCACGACATGGTGTAAACAATGAGCAGTTCTTC	CASSPRHGVNNEQFF